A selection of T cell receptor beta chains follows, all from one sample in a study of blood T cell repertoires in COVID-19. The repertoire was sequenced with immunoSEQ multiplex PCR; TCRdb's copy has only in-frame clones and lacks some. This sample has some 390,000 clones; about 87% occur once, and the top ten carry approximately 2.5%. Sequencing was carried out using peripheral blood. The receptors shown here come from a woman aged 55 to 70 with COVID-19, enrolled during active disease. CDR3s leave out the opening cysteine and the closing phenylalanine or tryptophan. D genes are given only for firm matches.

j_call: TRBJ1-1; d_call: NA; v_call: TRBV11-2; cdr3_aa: ASSLDLVPFEAF
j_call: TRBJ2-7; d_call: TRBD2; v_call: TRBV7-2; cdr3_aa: ASSLAPSGGAGEQY
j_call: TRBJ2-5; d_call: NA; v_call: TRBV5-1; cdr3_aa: ASSLRRQGETQY
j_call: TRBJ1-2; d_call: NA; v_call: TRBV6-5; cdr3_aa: ASNPLGAHGSGYT
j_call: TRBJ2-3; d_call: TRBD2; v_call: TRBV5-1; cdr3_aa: ASMTSGGTDTQY
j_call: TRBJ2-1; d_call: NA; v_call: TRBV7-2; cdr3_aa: ASSLAYRVNEQF
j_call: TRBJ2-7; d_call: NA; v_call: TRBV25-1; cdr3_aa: ASSERQAYEQY
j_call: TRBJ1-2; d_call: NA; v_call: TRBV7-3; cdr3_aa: ASSYSTGWGDGYT
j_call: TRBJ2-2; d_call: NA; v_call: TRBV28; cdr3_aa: ASSLRQGAGELF
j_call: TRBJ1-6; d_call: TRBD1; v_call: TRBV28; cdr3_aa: ASSRRRGTDYNSPLH
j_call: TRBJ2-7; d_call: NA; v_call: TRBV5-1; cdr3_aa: ASSLTGTYEQY
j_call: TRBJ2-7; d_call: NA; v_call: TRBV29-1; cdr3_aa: SVRQRTYEQY
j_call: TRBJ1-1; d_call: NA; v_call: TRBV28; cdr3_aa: ASSSLGSVWSSNTEAF
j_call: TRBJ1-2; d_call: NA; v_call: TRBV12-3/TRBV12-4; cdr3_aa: ASSLDRSYGYT
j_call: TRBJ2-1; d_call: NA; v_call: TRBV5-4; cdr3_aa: ASSGPQTRWGYNEQF
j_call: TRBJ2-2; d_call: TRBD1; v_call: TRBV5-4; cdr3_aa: ASSGRTGATNTGELF
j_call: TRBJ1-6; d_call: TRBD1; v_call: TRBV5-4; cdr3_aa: ASSAGGSSYNSPLH
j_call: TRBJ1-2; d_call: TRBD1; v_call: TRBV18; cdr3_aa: ASSPGQGTNYGYT
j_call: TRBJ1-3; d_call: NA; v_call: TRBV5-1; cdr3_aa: ASSWGQEDTIY
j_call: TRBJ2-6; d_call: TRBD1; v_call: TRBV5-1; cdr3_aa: ASIGTAGANVLT
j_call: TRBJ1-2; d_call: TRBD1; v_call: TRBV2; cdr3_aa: ASYLDRGKWDYGYT
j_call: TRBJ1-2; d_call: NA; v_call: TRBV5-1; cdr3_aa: ASSSSRGEFLGYT
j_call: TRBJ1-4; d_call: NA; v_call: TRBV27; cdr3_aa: ASSSGTTNEKLF
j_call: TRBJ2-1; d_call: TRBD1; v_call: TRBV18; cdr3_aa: ASSPLLLGQGVNEQF
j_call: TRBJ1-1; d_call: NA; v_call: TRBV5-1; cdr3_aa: ASSFSVNTEAF
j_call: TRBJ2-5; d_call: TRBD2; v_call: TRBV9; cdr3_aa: ASSATAGGRETQY
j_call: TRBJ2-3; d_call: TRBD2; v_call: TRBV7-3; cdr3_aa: ASSALAGGPDTQY
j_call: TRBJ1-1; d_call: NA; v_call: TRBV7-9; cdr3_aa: ASSLAGRGTEAF
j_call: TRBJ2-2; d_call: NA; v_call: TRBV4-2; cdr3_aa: ASTGLPRTGELF
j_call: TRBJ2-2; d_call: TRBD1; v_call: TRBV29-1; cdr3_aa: SVLTGAGGELF
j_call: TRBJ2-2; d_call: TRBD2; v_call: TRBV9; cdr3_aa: ASSGHLAGEHTGELF
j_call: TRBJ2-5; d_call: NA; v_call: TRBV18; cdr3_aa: ASSLEGSKETQY
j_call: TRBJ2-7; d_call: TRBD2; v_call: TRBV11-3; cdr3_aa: ASSPGGDVSYEQY
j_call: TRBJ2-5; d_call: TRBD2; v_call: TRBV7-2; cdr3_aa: ASSVRGAQETQY
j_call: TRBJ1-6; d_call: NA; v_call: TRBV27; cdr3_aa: ASSKRGSNSPLH
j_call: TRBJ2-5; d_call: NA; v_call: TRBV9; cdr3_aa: ASSRTGKETQY
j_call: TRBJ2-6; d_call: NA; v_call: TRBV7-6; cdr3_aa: ASSTTGSGANVLT
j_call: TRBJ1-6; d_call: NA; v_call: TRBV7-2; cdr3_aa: ASSLTRSSYNSPLH
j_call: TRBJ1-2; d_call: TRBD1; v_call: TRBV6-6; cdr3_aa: ASSLQGVNNYGYT
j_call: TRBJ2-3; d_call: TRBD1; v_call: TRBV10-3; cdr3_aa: AISESGRGRVADTQY
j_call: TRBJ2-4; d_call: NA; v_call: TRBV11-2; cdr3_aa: ASRSLTNKNIQY
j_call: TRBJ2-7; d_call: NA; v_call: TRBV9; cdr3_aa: ASSVSTGANYYEQY
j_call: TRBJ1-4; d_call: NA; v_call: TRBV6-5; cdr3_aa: ASSYPGLTDEKLF
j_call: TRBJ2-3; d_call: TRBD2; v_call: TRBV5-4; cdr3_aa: ASSLGSGGTYTDTQY
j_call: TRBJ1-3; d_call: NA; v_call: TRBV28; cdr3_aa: ASSLSRVSGNTIY
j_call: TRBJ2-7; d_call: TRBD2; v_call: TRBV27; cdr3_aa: ASRTSAYEQY
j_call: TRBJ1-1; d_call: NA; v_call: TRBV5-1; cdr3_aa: ASSLQGREMNTEAF
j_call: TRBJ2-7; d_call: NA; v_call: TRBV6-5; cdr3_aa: ASTSSGPEQY
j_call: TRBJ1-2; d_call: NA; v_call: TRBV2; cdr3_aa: ASSGSITYGYT
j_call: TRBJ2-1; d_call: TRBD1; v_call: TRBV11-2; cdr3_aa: ASSLTQGAGNEQF
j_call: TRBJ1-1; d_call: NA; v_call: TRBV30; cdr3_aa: AWIRGSGNTEAF
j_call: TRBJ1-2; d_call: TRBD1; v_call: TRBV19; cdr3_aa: ASSSDRVGPGGYT
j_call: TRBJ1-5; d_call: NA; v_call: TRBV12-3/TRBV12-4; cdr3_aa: ASSNNQPQH
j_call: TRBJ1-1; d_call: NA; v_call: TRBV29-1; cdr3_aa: SVERLGRGHTEAF
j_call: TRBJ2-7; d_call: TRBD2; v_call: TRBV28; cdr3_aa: ASAGGLAGPSYEQY